The 26 T cell receptor beta chains below come from one sample, sequenced in a study of metastatic and nonmetastatic thyroid tumors. TCRdb re-called clones via MiXCR from the PCR reads. The table records around 41,000 clones, approximately 15% of them present only once. Thyroid surgery was performed in patients who had received no treatment beforehand. Sequenced sample: blood. The source is a female donor with papillary thyroid cancer or a benign thyroid nodule (not recorded which). Some clones in this sample may be carry-over from other donors' samples.

This clone was counted many times. This chain joins TRBV9 and TRBJ2-5; D tentatively fits TRBD1 or TRBD2 (5 bases each). Germline CDR1 reads SGDLS; CDR2 reads YYNGEE. Trimming stripped 6 bases from V and 0 bases from J, with 15 bases between. The CDR3 extends over 15 amino acids. This chain's CDR3 is CASTRGGEYQETQYF. The CDR3 nucleotides are TGTGCCAGCACTCGGGGCGGAGAGTACCAAGAGACCCAGTACTTC. The full variable domain, completed using reference TRBV9 and TRBJ2-5, is DSGVTQTPKHLITATGQRVTLRCSPRSGDLSVYWYQQSLDQGLQFLIQYYNGEERAKGNILERFSAQQFPDLHSELNLSSLELGDSALYFCASTRGGEYQETQYFGPGTRLLVL.

On this clone itself: One end of the junction is discordant with germline, which a read error may explain. V and J are TRBV30 and TRBJ1-5; no reliable D call. The germline V gene has CDR1 GTSNPN and CDR2 SVGIG (reference sequence). This CDR3 spans 12 amino acids. CDR3 coding DNA: TGTGCCTGGAGACAGAACAATCAGCCCCAGGTTTTT. Translating gives CAWRQNNQPQVF.

The chain couples TRBV7-3 to TRBJ2-5; tentative D call: TRBD1 (5 bases). Germline loops: CDR1 SGHTA, CDR2 FQGTGA. This CDR3 is built from 14 residues. Trimming took 5 bases from V and 4 from J, leaving 14 bases between them. CDR3: CASSPGRVGETQYF. The CDR3 DNA reads as TGTGCCAGCAGCCCCGGCAGGGTCGGAGAGACCCAGTACTTC. Drawing the rest from reference TRBV7-3 and TRBJ2-5, the complete variable domain is GAGVSQTPSNKVTEKGKYVELRCDPISGHTALYWYRQSLGQGPEFLIYFQGTGAADDSGLPNDRFFAVRPEGSVSTLKIQRTERGDSAVYLCASSPGRVGETQYFGPGTRLLVL.

The chain recombines TRBV24-1 with TRBJ2-2; unclear D gene. Germline CDR1 KGHDR, CDR2 SFDVKD. V shed 9 bases and J shed 0 bases, with 10 bases lying between them. This CDR3 has 14 amino acids. The CDR3 DNA is TGTGCCACCGAGAGGACCTCGAACACCGGGGAGCTGTTTTTT. It yields the protein CATERTSNTGELFF.

This clone was counted many times. The rearrangement joins TRBV4-1 to TRBJ2-3, with D perhaps TRBD1 or TRBD2 (6 bases each). CDR1 is MGHRA and CDR2 is YSYEKL in the germline V gene. CDR3 length: 13 residues. V gave up 3 bases and J gave up 6 bases, with 10 bases separating them. In nucleotides, the CDR3 is TGCGCCAGCAGCCAGAGGGGGGCGGATACGCAGTATTTT. Protein product: CASSQRGADTQYF.

This clone was seen at least ten times. The rearrangement joins TRBV7-9 to TRBJ1-5; D call uncertain. Per germline, CDR1 SEHNR and CDR2 FQNEAQ (reference sequence). There are 12 residues in the CDR3. Trimming shortened V by 3 bases and J by 7 bases, and 7 bases separated the two germline ends. The CDR3 DNA reads as TGTGCCAGCAGCTTGGAAGGCCAGCCCCAGCATTTT. As protein: CASSLEGQPQHF.

This clone came up many times. This sample includes further DNA sequences coding for the same CDR3. The chain has TRBV5-1 and TRBJ2-1; D is possibly TRBD2 (6 bases). The CDR3 contains 14 residues. Germline V lookup: CDR1 SGHRS, CDR2 YFSETQ. V was clipped by 4 bases and J by 5 bases, with 13 bases between them. CDR3: CASSPDYLDNEQFF. CDR3 DNA: TGCGCCAGCAGCCCGGACTATTTAGACAATGAGCAGTTCTTC. The variable domain in full, with the rest retrieved from reference TRBV5-1 and TRBJ2-1, is KAGVTQTPRYLIKTRGQQVTLSCSPISGHRSVSWYQQTPGQGLQFLFEYFSETQRNKGNFPGRFSGRQFSNSRSEMNVSTLELGDSALYLCASSPDYLDNEQFFGPGTRLTVL.

This clone was counted at least ten times. The chain couples TRBV19 to TRBJ1-3, with D hard to call. CDR3 size: 14 residues. Trimming cost V 3 bases and J 0 bases, with 6 bases left between them. Germline V lookup: CDR1 LNHDA, CDR2 SQIVND (reference sequence). CDR3 region: CASSIRSSGNTIYF. The CDR3 region has the DNA TGTGCCAGTAGTATTCGGAGCTCTGGAAACACCATATATTTT.

This clone was recorded at least ten times. J is TRBJ2-3 and V is TRBV27, with D maybe TRBD2 (5 bases). The CDR3 sequence is 14 residues long. CDR1 and CDR2 (germline): MNHEY, SMNVEV (reference sequence). V was pared by 6 bases and J by 2 bases, with 12 bases between. The CDR3 sequence: CASSPDLATDTQYF. In DNA form, the CDR3 reads TGTGCCAGCAGCCCTGACCTAGCCACAGATACGCAGTATTTT.

This clone showed up many times. The chain employs TRBV27 and TRBJ1-1; no definite D call. CDR1 MNHEY and CDR2 SMNVEV come from the germline V gene (reference sequence). Trimming left V 1 base short and J 1 base short, with 10 bases between. The CDR3 is made up of 15 amino acids. In DNA form, the CDR3 reads TGTGCCAGCAGTTTATATGCGGGGAGGAACACTGAAGCTTTCTTT. It is translated as CASSLYAGRNTEAFF.

Many counts were recorded for this clone. The rearrangement uses TRBV20-1 and TRBJ2-7, with a possible D match to TRBD2 (6 bases). Trimming shortened V by 7 bases and J by 0 bases, and 7 bases separated the two germline ends. In germline, CDR1 is DFQATT, CDR2 SNEGSKA (reference sequence). The CDR3 has 11 residues. CDR3 nucleotides: TGCAGTGGAGCGGGCTCCTACGAGCAGTACTTC. Translation: CSGAGSYEQYF.

This clone was counted ten times or more. The chain combines TRBV20-1 with TRBJ2-3; D is perhaps TRBD2 (7 bases). The CDR3 is made up of 13 amino acids. Germline CDR1 DFQATT, CDR2 SNEGSKA (reference sequence). This chain's CDR3 is CSRGAFQNPTQYF. Written as DNA, the CDR3 is TGCAGCCGGGGGGCTTTCCAAAACCCGACGCAGTATTTT.

The chain has TRBV24-1 and TRBJ2-1; D may be TRBD1 (6 bases). The germline gives CDR1 KGHDR, CDR2 SFDVKD. The CDR3 contains 16 residues. Trimming shortened V by 3 bases and J by 0 bases, and 11 bases separated the two germline ends. This CDR3 reads CATSDPQGSSYNEQFF. CDR3 coding DNA: TGTGCCACCAGTGATCCACAGGGTAGCTCCTACAATGAGCAGTTCTTC.

This CDR3 is CASSKRDNYEQYF. The CDR3 nucleotides are TGTGCCAGCAGTAAGCGGGATAACTACGAGCAGTACTTC. This chain joins TRBV6-1 and TRBJ2-7; TRBD2 matches at 7 bases. CDR1 is MNHNS and CDR2 is SASEGT in the germline V gene. The CDR3 contains 13 residues. V was pared by 5 bases and J by 3 bases, with 4 bases of the junction left unmatched.

This rearrangement joins TRBV5-4 to TRBJ2-7, with unresolved D. The CDR3 spans 13 residues. The germline gives CDR1 SGHNT, CDR2 YYREEE (reference sequence). Trimming pared 6 bases from V and 0 bases from J, leaving 10 bases between. The CDR3 nucleotides read TGTGCCAGCACCCCCTCTAGCTCCTACGAGCAGTACTTC. Protein sequence: CASTPSSSYEQYF.

In its sample, this clone was seen a few times. The chain couples TRBV12-3 or TRBV12-4 to TRBJ2-3; the match to TRBD2 covers 8 bases. The V gene end was trimmed by 6 bases and the J gene end by 2 bases; junction bases not matched to a gene: 7. The CDR3 spans 15 residues. CDR3 protein: CASRQTSDNTDTQYF. The DNA for the CDR3 is TGTGCCAGCAGACAGACTAGCGACAACACAGATACGCAGTATTTT.

As concerns this clone: A much larger clone is a single base away; this may be a read error. This chain connects TRBV7-9 to TRBJ1-2; D is uncertain. V was cut by 1 base and J by 4 bases, with 7 bases left in between. From germline, CDR1 is SEHNR and CDR2 FQNEAQ (reference sequence). The CDR3 covers 13 residues. The CDR3 protein is CASSLGKAYGYTF. In DNA, the CDR3 is TGTGCCAGCAGCTTAGGAAAGGCCTATGGCTACACCTTC.

About this clone: A much larger clone lies one base from this, so it may be a read error. The rearrangement links TRBV30 to TRBJ2-7, with D perhaps TRBD2 (6 bases). The germline V gene has CDR1 GTSNPN and CDR2 SVGIG (reference sequence). V was pared by 4 bases and J by 9 bases, with 16 bases between. This CDR3 has 12 amino acids. The CDR3 region has the DNA TGTGCCTGGAACCAGCGGGCCTACTGGCAGTACTTC. Amino acid sequence: CAWNQRAYWQYF.

This clone was observed at least ten times. The V gene is TRBV5-1, the J gene TRBJ2-3, with 9 bases identical to TRBD2. Trimming at V came to 5 bases and at J to 4 bases, leaving 5 bases not matched to a gene. CDR1 is SGHRS and CDR2 is YFSETQ in the germline V gene. The CDR3 has 14 amino acids. The CDR3 loop reads CASSAGGPPDTQYF. CDR3 in DNA: TGCGCCAGCAGTGCGGGAGGGCCCCCAGATACGCAGTATTTT.

J is TRBJ2-1 and V is TRBV28; 8 nucleotides agree with TRBD2. Germline CDR1 is MDHEN and CDR2 is SYDVKM. The CDR3 totals 16 residues. With 2 bases clipped from V and 0 bases from J, the junction kept 3 bases outside the gene matches. The CDR3 region is CASSLQLADSYNEQFF. Written as DNA, the CDR3 is TGTGCCAGCAGTTTACAACTAGCGGACTCCTACAATGAGCAGTTCTTC.

CDR3 residues: CASSPTDSLISPLHF. The CDR3 DNA reads TGCGCCAGCAGCCCTACTGACAGCCTAATATCACCCCTCCACTTT. The V gene is TRBV5-1, the J gene TRBJ1-6; weak D call: TRBD1 (5 bases). This CDR3 contains 15 residues. Looked up from germline, CDR1 is SGHRS and CDR2 is YFSETQ. V was cut by 4 bases and J by 10 bases, with 18 bases left in between.

This clone showed up many times. A read error may be the cause here, since a much bigger clone is one base away. This chain joins TRBV15 and TRBJ2-7; weak D call: TRBD2 (5 bases). Germline CDR1 is LNHNV and CDR2 is YYDKDF (reference sequence). The CDR3 sequence is 14 residues long. CDR3 bases: TGTGCCACCAGCGGAGATCGGGAAGCCCCCGAGCAGTACTTC. Its protein product is CATSGDREAPEQYF.

The sample holds many counts of this clone. Just one base apart from a much larger clone, this may be a read error. The chain combines TRBV20-1 with TRBJ2-1; 8 bases fit TRBD2. CDR1 DFQATT and CDR2 SNEGSKA come from the germline V gene (reference sequence). This CDR3 is 15 amino acids long. The CDR3 protein is CSARAGGRLVDEQLF. In DNA, the CDR3 is TGCAGTGCTAGAGCGGGAGGGAGGCTAGTAGATGAGCAGCTCTTC.

The J gene is TRBJ2-2, the V gene TRBV29-1; D unresolved. The germline CDR1 and CDR2 sequences are SQVTM and ANQGSEA. CDR3 size: 11 residues. V was trimmed by 5 bases and J by 4 bases, leaving 5 bases between them. CDR3 sequence (DNA): TGCAGCGTTCTAGTCACCGGGGAGCTGTTTTTT. Translation: CSVLVTGELFF.

This clone was recorded at least ten times. The rearrangement joins TRBV5-1 to TRBJ2-7; 7 bases line up with TRBD1. Germline values: CDR1 SGHRS, CDR2 YFSETQ. The ends lost 5 bases at V and 0 bases at J; junction bases unmatched: 8. The CDR3 is made up of 15 amino acids. CDR3 DNA sequence: TGCGCCAGCAGAAACGGACAGGCGCCCTCCTACGAGCAGTACTTC. As protein: CASRNGQAPSYEQYF.

This clone was counted many times. The V gene is TRBV19, the J gene TRBJ2-2, with 7 positions matching TRBD1. Losses at the gene ends were 11 bases for V and 2 bases for J; bases not matched to a gene: 11. The CDR3 runs to 15 residues. From germline, CDR1 is LNHDA and CDR2 SQIVND (reference sequence). CDR3 bases: TGTGCCGCAAGGGACAGCTTCCAAAACACCGGGGAGCTGTTTTTT. This encodes CAARDSFQNTGELFF.